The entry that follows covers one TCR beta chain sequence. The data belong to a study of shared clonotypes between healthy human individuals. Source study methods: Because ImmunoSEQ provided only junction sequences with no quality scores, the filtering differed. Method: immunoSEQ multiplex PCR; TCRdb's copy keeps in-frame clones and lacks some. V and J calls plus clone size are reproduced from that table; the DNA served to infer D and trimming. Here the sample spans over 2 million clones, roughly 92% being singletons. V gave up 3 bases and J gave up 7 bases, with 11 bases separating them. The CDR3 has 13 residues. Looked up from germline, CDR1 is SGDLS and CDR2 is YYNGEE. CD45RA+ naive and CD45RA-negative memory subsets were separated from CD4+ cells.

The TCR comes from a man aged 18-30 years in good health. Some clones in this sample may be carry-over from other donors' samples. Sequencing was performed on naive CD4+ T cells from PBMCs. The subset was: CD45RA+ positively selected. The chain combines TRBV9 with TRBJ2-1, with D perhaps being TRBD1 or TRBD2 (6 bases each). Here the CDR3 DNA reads TGTGCCAGCAGCGACCAGGGGAGGAATGAGCAGTTCTTC. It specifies CASSDQGRNEQFF. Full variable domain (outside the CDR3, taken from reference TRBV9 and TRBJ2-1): DSGVTQTPKHLITATGQRVTLRCSPRSGDLSVYWYQQSLDQGLQFLIQYYNGEERAKGNILERFSAQQFPDLHSELNLSSLELGDSALYFCASSDQGRNEQFFGPGTRLTVL.